This TCR beta chain was obtained from a study of blood T cell repertoires in COVID-19 (dated by TCRdb to the early 2020s). Looking at the study overall: Samples covering the acute and convalescent phases of COVID-19 were provided by collaborators in the United States, Italy and Spain. Where available, HLA class I and class II types were obtained from metadata supplied by the sample provider rather than from assay-based typing. The material from the prospective study consisted of cDNA or gDNA derived from T cells, B-cell-depleted T cells, or PBMCs. Samples came from the ongoing ImmuneRACE study (first 160 participants) plus 1,254 subjects from 6 global collaborators. The repertoires were made available in a free public database intended to serve as a resource for research on the immune response to SARS-CoV-2. Deeply sampled blood TCRbeta repertoires from subjects exposed to, actively infected with, or recovered from COVID-19 were included in the dataset. The sample metadata nearly always contained a de-identified subject ID, COVID-19 status, age in years and sex.

The germline V gene yields SGHNT for CDR1 and YENEEA for CDR2. Including cysteine and phenylalanine, the CDR3 has 15 amino acids. CDR3 DNA is the only sequence kept; it has 45 bases, read in frame from the first base. V is shortened by 1 base, J by 8 bases, and the region joining them spans 15 bases. General findings and caveats noted by the study authors: The amount of clinical and demographic metadata varied by source and participant and was provided uncurated.

One collaborating source in Seattle enrolled patients while the patients were actively infected and followed the patients over time throughout the course of disease. Each collaborating institution followed its own protocols to collect whole blood in K2EDTA tubes. For TCRbeta analysis, collaborator samples were shipped as frozen whole blood, as isolated PBMCs, or as DNA extracted from either sample type. TCRbeta CDR3 regions were amplified from genomic DNA using the immunoSEQ Assay, a bias-controlled multiplex PCR. On the authors' methods: Within the assay, amplification of reference gene primers was used to estimate how many nucleated cells each sample contained. Sequence reads were collapsed and filtered to measure the absolute abundance of every unique TCRbeta CDR3 rearrangement. For each sample, productive Simpson clonality was calculated as the square root of Simpson's diversity index over productive rearrangements. TCRdb retrieved this table from immuneACCESS and kept in-frame rearrangements only. Not all clones are present; in checked studies, unresolved V genes account for under half, and no reason is known for the remainder. V and J calls plus clone size are reproduced from that table; the DNA served to infer D and trimming. The sample table records a few hundred thousand clones; 80% to 85% of these occur just once. The top ten clones comprise roughly a tenth of the sample.

With regard to this clone: Its cognate antigen has yet to be identified. No quality values exist for individual bases; no much larger clone is one base distant.

Material: peripheral blood. The sequence was obtained from a woman of 80 years or more with COVID-19, enrolled during active disease. The chain is encoded by TRBV11-3 joined to TRBJ2-1; possibly the D gene is TRBD2, per 5 matching bases. The DNA sequence is TGTGCCAGCAGCTTAGGCATAGGAGGATCGGATGAGCAGTTCTTC. Its protein is CASSLGIGGSDEQFF.